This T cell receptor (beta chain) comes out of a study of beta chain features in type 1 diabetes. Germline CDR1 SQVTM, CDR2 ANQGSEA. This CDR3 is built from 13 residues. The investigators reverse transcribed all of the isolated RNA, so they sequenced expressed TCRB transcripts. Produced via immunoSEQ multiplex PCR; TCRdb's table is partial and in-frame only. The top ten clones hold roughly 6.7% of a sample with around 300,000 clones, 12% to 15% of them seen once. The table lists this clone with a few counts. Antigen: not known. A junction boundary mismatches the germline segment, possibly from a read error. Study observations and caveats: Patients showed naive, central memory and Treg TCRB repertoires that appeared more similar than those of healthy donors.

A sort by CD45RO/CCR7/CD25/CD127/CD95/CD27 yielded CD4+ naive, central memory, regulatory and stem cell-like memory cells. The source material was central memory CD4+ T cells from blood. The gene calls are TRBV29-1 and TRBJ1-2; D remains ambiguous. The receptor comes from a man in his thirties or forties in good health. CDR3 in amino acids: CSVGTGHNDGYTF. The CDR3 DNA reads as TGCAGCGTTGGAACGGGCCATAACGATGGCTACACCTTC.